The 11 T cell receptor beta chains in this list originate from one sample, sequenced in a study of T cell repertoires in cytomegalovirus infection. These receptors' antigens are unknown. TCRdb passed the reads through MiXCR, listing each CDR3 protein once. The sample comprises about 890,000 distinct CDR3 sequences, around 32% of which are singletons, and more than 13% rests with the top ten. This specimen consisted of cultured CD8+ T cells from PBMCs, obtained from culture after CMV antigen stimulation. Receptor source: a human donor in good health (CMV status not recorded). Some clones in this sample may be carry-over from other donors' samples.

J is TRBJ2-1 and V is TRBV27, with 14 bases identical to TRBD2. J lost 10 bases, V lost 2 bases, and 7 bases had no gene match. The CDR3 spans 16 residues. The germline gives CDR1 MNHEY, CDR2 SMNVEV (reference sequence). CDR3: CASSLMTSGGALEQFF. As DNA, the CDR3 is TGTGCCAGCAGTTTAATGACTAGCGGGGGGGCCTTGGAGCAGTTCTTC.

V usage is TRBV10-3 and J usage is TRBJ2-7; perhaps TRBD1 as D (5 bases). The germline V gene has CDR1 ENHRY and CDR2 SYGVKD. V dropped 6 bases and J dropped 2 bases, with 11 bases sitting between them. The CDR3 has 13 amino acids. The CDR3 bases are TGTGCCATCAGGCCACAGGACACCTACGAGCAGTACTTC. Amino acid sequence: CAIRPQDTYEQYF.

The chain is built from TRBV24-1 and TRBJ2-1, with D perhaps TRBD1 (5 bases). The CDR3 consists of 20 residues. Germline assignment: CDR1 KGHDR and CDR2 SFDVKD. V was trimmed by 9 bases and J by 4 bases, leaving 33 bases between them. The CDR3: CATAPSSGHPNILLYNEQFF. The CDR3 region has the DNA TGTGCCACCGCACCCAGTTCAGGACATCCCAACATATTATTGTACAATGAGCAGTTCTTC.

V usage is TRBV5-5 and J usage is TRBJ1-2; 8 positions match TRBD1. The CDR3 loop spans 15 amino acids. J gave up 2 bases and V 2 bases, and 5 bases lay outside the gene matches. Germline V gene lookup returns CDR1 SGHKS and CDR2 YYEKEE (reference sequence). The CDR3 spells CASSFRTGSNYGYTF. The CDR3 nucleotides read TGTGCCAGCAGCTTCCGGACAGGGTCGAACTATGGCTACACCTTC.

At least ten counts were recorded for this clonotype. The chain employs TRBV7-2 and TRBJ2-3; 10 bases are shared with TRBD2. Germline CDR1 reads SGHTA; CDR2 reads FQGNSA. J was trimmed by 6 bases and V by 3 bases; bases with no gene match: 6. This CDR3 region has 15 residues. The CDR3 loop is CASSFPLAGRDTQYF. In DNA form, the CDR3 reads TGTGCCAGCAGCTTTCCACTAGCGGGGAGGGATACGCAGTATTTT.

This clonotype was counted between two and nine times. The chain recombines TRBV25-1 with TRBJ1-1, with TRBD1 matching 10 bases. The V gene end was trimmed by 5 bases and the J gene end by 5 bases; junction bases not matched to a gene: 8. The CDR3 has 15 residues. Per germline, CDR1 MGHDK and CDR2 SYGVNS. CDR3 residues: CASSWDRGEGTEAFF. In nucleotides, the CDR3 is TGTGCCAGCAGTTGGGACAGGGGAGAGGGTACTGAAGCTTTCTTT. The full variable domain, completed using reference TRBV25-1 and TRBJ1-1, is EADIYQTPRYLVIGTGKKITLECSQTMGHDKMYWYQQDPGMELHLIHYSYGVNSTEKGDLSSESTVSRIRTEHFPLTLESARPSHTSQYLCASSWDRGEGTEAFFGQGTRLTVV.

The chain links TRBV6-5 to TRBJ1-2, with D unclear. The CDR3 sequence is 14 residues long. V was clipped by 5 bases and J by 6 bases, with 16 bases between them. Germline V CDR1 and CDR2: MNHEY, SVGAGI. Here the CDR3 reads CASSPLTPFDGYTF. In DNA form, the CDR3 reads TGTGCCAGCAGTCCTCTGACACCGTTCGATGGCTACACCTTC.

The chain joins TRBV6-5 to TRBJ1-1; no firm D call. Trimming cost V 2 bases and J 1 base, with 17 bases left between them. This CDR3 is built from 17 residues. CDR1 and CDR2 from the germline V gene are MNHEY and SVGAGI. The CDR3 nucleotides are TGTGCCAGCAGTTACGTTCAAATCCCCCTCGGGAACACTGAAGCTTTCTTT. Amino acid sequence: CASSYVQIPLGNTEAFF.

This clonotype was counted only a few times. This chain uses TRBV27 with TRBJ1-2; D is unclear. CDR1 is MNHEY and CDR2 is SMNVEV in the germline V gene (reference sequence). This CDR3 has 16 residues. Trimming shortened V by 5 bases and J by 0 bases, and 16 bases separated the two germline ends. In DNA, the CDR3 is TGTGCCAGCAGTCCGGTCCAGACCGTAGCTAACTATGGCTACACCTTC. Translated, it gives CASSPVQTVANYGYTF.

This chain joins TRBV7-2 and TRBJ1-6; D might be TRBD1 (6 bases). This CDR3 comprises 16 residues. Germline CDR1 SGHTA, CDR2 FQGNSA. V was shortened by 2 bases and J by 4 bases, with 12 bases between the two germline ends. CDR3 bases: TGTGCCAGCAGCTTAATGCCGGGGACATATAATTCACCCCTCCACTTT. Amino acid sequence: CASSLMPGTYNSPLHF. The full variable domain, completed using reference TRBV7-2 and TRBJ1-6, is GAGVSQSPSNKVTEKGKDVELRCDPISGHTALYWYRQSLGQGLEFLIYFQGNSAPDKSGLPSDRFSAERTGGSVSTLTIQRTQQEDSAVYLCASSLMPGTYNSPLHFGNGTRLTVT.

This chain uses TRBV25-1 with TRBJ1-1; D is undetermined. Looked up from germline, CDR1 is MGHDK and CDR2 is SYGVNS. There are 12 residues in the CDR3. Trimming took 4 bases from V and 5 from J, leaving 8 bases between them. The CDR3 nucleotides are TGTGCCAGCAGTGCTGGGTTTACTGAAGCTTTCTTT. Encoded protein: CASSAGFTEAFF.